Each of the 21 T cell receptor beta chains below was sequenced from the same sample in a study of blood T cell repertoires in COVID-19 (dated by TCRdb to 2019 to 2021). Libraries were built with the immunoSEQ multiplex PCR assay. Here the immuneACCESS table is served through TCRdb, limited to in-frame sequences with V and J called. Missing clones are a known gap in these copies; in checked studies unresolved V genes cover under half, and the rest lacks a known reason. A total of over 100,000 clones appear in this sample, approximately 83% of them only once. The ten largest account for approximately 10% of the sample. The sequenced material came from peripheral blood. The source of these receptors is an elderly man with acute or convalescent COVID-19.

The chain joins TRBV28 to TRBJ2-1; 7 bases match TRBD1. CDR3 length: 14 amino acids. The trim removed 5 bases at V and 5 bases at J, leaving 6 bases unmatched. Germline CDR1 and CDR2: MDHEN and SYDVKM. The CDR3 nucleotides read TGTGCCAGCAGTCCGGGACAGAATCACAATGAGCAGTTCTTC. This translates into CASSPGQNHNEQFF.

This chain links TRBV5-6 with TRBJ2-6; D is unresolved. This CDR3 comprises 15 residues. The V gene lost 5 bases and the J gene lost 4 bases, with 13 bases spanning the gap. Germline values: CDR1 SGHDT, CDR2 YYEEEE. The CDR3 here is CASSPRSWGANVLTF. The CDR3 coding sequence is TGTGCCAGCAGTCCGAGGTCATGGGGGGCCAACGTCCTGACTTTC.

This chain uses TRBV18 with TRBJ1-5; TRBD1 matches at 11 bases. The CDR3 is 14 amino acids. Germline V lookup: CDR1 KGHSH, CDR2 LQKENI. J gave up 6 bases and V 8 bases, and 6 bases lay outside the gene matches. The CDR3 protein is CASALDRGLQPQHF. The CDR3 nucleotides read TGTGCCAGCGCCTTGGACAGGGGGCTTCAGCCCCAGCATTTT.

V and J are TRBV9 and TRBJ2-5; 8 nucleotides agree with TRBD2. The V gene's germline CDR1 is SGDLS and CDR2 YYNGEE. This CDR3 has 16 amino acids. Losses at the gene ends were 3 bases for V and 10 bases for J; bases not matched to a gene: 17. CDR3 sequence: CASSALGSGGIRDQYF. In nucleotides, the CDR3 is TGTGCCAGCAGCGCCCTGGGGAGCGGGGGCATCAGGGACCAGTACTTC.

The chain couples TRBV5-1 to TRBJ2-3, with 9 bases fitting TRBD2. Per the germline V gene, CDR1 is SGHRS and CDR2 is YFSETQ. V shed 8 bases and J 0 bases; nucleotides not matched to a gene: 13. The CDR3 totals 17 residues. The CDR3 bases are TGCGCCAGTACGCTGCCGGGACTAGCAGAGAGCACAGATACGCAGTATTTT. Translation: CASTLPGLAESTDTQYF.

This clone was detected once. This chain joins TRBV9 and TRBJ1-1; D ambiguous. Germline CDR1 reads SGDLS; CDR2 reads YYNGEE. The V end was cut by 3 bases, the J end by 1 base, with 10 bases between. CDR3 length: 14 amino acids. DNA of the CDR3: TGTGCCAGCAGCGCTAGCCCTCAGAACACTGAAGCTTTCTTT. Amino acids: CASSASPQNTEAFF.

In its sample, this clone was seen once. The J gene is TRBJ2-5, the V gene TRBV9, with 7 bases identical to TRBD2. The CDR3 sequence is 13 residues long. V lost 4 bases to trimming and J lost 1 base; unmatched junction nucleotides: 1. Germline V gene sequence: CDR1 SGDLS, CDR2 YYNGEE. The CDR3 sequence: CASSWGGQETQYF. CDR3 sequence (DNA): TGTGCCAGCAGCTGGGGGGGCCAAGAGACCCAGTACTTC.

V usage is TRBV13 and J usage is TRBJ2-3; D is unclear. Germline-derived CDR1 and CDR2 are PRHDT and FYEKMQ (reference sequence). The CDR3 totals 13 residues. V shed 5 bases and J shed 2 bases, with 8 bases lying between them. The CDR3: CASSPDNTDTQYF. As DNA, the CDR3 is TGTGCCAGCAGCCCCGACAACACAGATACGCAGTATTTT.

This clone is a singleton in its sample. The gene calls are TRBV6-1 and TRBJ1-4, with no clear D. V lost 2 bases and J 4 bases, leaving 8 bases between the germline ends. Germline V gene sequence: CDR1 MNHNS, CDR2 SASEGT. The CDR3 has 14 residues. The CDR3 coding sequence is TGTGCCAGCAGTGAATCCAACAGTAATGAAAAACTGTTTTTT. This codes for CASSESNSNEKLFF.

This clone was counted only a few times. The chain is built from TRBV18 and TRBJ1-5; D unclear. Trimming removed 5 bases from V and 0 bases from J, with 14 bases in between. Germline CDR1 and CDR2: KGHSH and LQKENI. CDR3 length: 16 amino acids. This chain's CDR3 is CASSTSGTGSNQPQHF. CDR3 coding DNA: TGTGCCAGCTCAACCTCGGGAACGGGTAGCAATCAGCCCCAGCATTTT.

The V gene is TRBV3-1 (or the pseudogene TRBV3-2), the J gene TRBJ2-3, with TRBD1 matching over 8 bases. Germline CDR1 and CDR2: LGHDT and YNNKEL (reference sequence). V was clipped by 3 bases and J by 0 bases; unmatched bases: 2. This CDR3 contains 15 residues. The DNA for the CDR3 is TGTGCCAGCAGCCACAGGGGGCGTAGCACAGATACGCAGTATTTT. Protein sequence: CASSHRGRSTDTQYF.

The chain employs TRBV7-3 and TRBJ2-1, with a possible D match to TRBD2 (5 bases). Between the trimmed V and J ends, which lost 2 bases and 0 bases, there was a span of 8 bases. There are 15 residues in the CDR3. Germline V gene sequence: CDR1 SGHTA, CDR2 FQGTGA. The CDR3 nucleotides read TGTGCCAGCAGCTTAGGAGCGGCCTCCTACAATGAGCAGTTCTTC. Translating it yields CASSLGAASYNEQFF.

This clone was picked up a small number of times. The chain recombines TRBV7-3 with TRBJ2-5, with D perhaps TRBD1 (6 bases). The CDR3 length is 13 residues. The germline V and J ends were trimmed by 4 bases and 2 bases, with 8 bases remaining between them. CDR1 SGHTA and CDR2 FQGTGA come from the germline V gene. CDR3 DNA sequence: TGTGCCAGCAGCTCGAGGGGGCAAGAGACCCAGTACTTC. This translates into CASSSRGQETQYF.

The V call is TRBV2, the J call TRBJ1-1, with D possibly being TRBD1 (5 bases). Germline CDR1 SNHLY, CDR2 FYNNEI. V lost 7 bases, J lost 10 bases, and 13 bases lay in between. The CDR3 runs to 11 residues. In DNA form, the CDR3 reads TGTGCCAGCACCCCAGGACAACTAGCTTTCTTT. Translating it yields CASTPGQLAFF.

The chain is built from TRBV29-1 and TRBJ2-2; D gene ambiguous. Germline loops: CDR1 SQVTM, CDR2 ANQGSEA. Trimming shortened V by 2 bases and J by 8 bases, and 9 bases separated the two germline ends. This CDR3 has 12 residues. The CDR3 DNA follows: TGCAGCGTTGAAAACGGGTTTGGGGAGCTGTTTTTT. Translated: CSVENGFGELFF.

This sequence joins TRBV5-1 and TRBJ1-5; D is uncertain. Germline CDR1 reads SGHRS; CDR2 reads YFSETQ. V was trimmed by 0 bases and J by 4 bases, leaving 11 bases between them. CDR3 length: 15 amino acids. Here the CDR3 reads CASSLAGGNNQPQHF. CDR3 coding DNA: TGCGCCAGCAGCTTGGCGGGAGGGAATAATCAGCCCCAGCATTTT.

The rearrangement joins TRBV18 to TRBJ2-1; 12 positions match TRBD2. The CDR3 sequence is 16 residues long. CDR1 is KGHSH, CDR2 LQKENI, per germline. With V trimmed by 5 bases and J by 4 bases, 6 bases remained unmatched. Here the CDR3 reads CASSSQLAGGYNEQFF. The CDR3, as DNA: TGTGCCAGCTCATCCCAACTAGCGGGAGGTTACAATGAGCAGTTCTTC.

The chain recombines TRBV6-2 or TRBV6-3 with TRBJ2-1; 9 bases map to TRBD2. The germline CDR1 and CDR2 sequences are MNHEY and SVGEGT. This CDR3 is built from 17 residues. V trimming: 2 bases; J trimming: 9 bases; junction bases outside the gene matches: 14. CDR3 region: CASSYPLAGESGGEQFF. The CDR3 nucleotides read TGTGCCAGCAGTTACCCCTTAGCGGGAGAGAGTGGTGGTGAGCAGTTCTTC.

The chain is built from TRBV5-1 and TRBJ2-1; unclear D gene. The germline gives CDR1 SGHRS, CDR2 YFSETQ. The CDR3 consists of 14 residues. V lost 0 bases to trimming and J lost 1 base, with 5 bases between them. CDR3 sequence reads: CASSLGRSYNEQFF. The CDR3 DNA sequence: TGCGCCAGCAGCTTGGGCAGATCCTACAATGAGCAGTTCTTC.

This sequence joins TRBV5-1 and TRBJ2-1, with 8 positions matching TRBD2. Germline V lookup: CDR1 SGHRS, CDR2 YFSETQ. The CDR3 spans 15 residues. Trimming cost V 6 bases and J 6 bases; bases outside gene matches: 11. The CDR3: CASTLRLAGFNEQFF. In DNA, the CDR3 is TGCGCCAGCACCTTAAGGCTAGCGGGCTTCAATGAGCAGTTCTTC.

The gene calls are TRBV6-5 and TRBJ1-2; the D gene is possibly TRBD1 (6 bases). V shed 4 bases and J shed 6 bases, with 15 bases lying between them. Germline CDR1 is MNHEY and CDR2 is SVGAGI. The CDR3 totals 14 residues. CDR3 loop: CASSSLQGRDGYTF. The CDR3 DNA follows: TGTGCCAGCAGTTCCCTGCAGGGGAGGGATGGCTACACCTTC.